The rows below give T cell receptor beta chains drawn from one sample of a study of patients and donors after allogeneic stem cell transplantation. TCRdb re-called the RT-PCR reads with MiXCR, one entry per CDR3 protein. The sample consists of 920,000 or so distinct CDR3 sequences, roughly 18% of them appearing once. Sequencing was carried out using blood, either unsorted or a sorted T cell fraction (not recorded which). These TCRs come from a human donor who was either an allogeneic HSCT recipient or a stem cell or donor lymphocyte infusion donor (not recorded which). It is not recorded whose cells these are; they may come from a transplant donor. Both conserved end residues are part of each CDR3. Fields, in order: clone size, J gene, D gene, CDR3 length, V gene, CDR3 protein, CDR3 DNA. D genes are given only for firm matches. Not every row has a clone size; where given, it reads once, few, many or a size class.

few	TRBJ1-2	-	18	TRBV5-5	CASSLARAGFRSDYGYTF	TGTGCCAGCAGCTTGGCCAGGGCAGGGTTTAGATCTGACTATGGCTACACCTTC
few	TRBJ2-7	TRBD2	15	TRBV9	CASSVGTSGLYEQYF	TGTGCCAGCAGCGTAGGGACTAGCGGTCTCTACGAGCAGTACTTC
-	TRBJ2-3	TRBD1	15	TRBV6-1	CASSPGQVGADTQYF	TGTGCCAGCAGTCCGGGACAGGTTGGGGCAGATACGCAGTATTTT
-	TRBJ2-1	-	15	TRBV7-2	CASSLGGLSYNEQFF	TGTGCCAGCAGCTTAGGGGGGCTGTCCTACAATGAGCAGTTCTTC
few	TRBJ2-7	TRBD1	14	TRBV2	CASRGTQGPYEQYF	TGTGCCAGCAGGGGAACACAGGGGCCGTACGAGCAGTACTTC
few	TRBJ2-7	TRBD1	15	TRBV7-2	CASSAPRDRKYEQYF	TGTGCCAGCAGCGCTCCTCGGGACAGAAAATACGAGCAGTACTTC
-	TRBJ2-5	-	10	TRBV7-7	CAVAGETQYF	TGTGCTGTAGCTGGTGAGACCCAGTACTTC
-	TRBJ2-3	-	16	TRBV20-1	CSARVPGLPGTDTQYF	TGCAGTGCTAGAGTGCCGGGCCTCCCGGGAACAGATACGCAGTATTTT
-	TRBJ1-4	-	12	TRBV9	CASSAENEKLFF	TGTGCCAGCAGCGCCGAGAATGAAAAACTGTTTTTT
few	TRBJ2-5	-	15	TRBV5-4	CASSIQEVDQETQYF	TGTGCCAGCAGCATACAGGAGGTGGACCAAGAGACCCAGTACTTC
-	TRBJ1-4	-	16	TRBV2	CASSESTPGGGEKLFF	TGTGCCAGCAGTGAATCCACGCCCGGAGGTGGTGAAAAACTGTTTTTT
-	TRBJ1-2	TRBD1	12	TRBV18	CASSPEQGRFTF	TGTGCCAGCTCACCAGAACAGGGGAGGTTCACCTTC
-	TRBJ1-1	-	14	TRBV5-1	CASSPQASNTEAFF	TGCGCCAGCAGCCCCCAGGCGTCGAACACTGAAGCTTTCTTT
-	TRBJ2-3	-	16	TRBV27	CASSLSAGPSGDTQYF	TGTGCCAGCAGTTTATCTGCAGGGCCCTCTGGGGATACGCAGTATTTT
few	TRBJ2-7	-	14	TRBV7-9	CASTLSGATFEQYF	TGTGCCAGCACCTTATCAGGGGCTACCTTCGAGCAGTACTTC
few	TRBJ2-7	-	14	TRBV27	CASRRRRVADEQYF	TGTGCCAGCCGACGTCGGAGGGTGGCGGACGAGCAGTACTTC
-	TRBJ1-1	TRBD1	14	TRBV5-1	CASSPDRVRSEAFF	TGCGCCAGCAGCCCGGACAGGGTACGGTCTGAAGCTTTCTTT
-	TRBJ2-7	-	17	TRBV7-2	CASSFGTRKISSYEQYF	TGTGCCAGCAGCTTCGGGACACGGAAGATATCGAGCTACGAGCAGTACTTC
-	TRBJ2-2	TRBD2	15	TRBV3-1	CASSAQASGTGELFF	TGTGCCAGCAGCGCACAGGCTAGCGGCACCGGGGAGCTGTTTTTT
-	TRBJ2-1	-	16	TRBV15	CATSRGPPGGDDEQFF	TGTGCCACCAGCAGAGGGCCACCCGGGGGTGACGATGAGCAGTTCTTC
-	TRBJ2-2	-	13	TRBV18	CASSGQSTGELFF	TGTGCCAGCTCAGGGCAAAGCACCGGGGAGCTGTTTTTT
-	TRBJ1-5	-	13	TRBV12-3/TRBV12-4	CASSYGSLGPQHF	TGTGCCAGCAGTTACGGCAGCCTAGGGCCCCAGCATTTT
-	TRBJ2-5	-	14	TRBV7-7	CASSFAPGTETQYF	TGTGCTAGCAGCTTCGCCCCTGGTACAGAGACCCAGTACTTC
-	TRBJ2-7	-	16	TRBV20-1	CSARPRGAPDSYEQYF	TGCAGTGCTAGACCCCGGGGGGCGCCGGACTCCTACGAGCAGTACTTC
-	TRBJ2-5	-	14	TRBV18	CASSPRDGQETQYF	TGTGCCAGCAGCCCCCGGGACGGGCAAGAGACCCAGTACTTC
few	TRBJ2-3	-	14	TRBV6-1	CASSPERASDTQYF	TGTGCCAGCAGCCCAGAGAGGGCATCAGATACGCAGTATTTT
few	TRBJ2-1	TRBD1	15	TRBV6-2/TRBV6-3	CASSGDRASYNEQFF	TGTGCCAGCAGTGGGGACAGGGCTTCCTACAATGAGCAGTTCTTC
-	TRBJ1-2	-	11	TRBV27	CASSGVGGYTF	TGTGCCAGCTCCGGGGTGGGTGGCTACACCTTC
few	TRBJ2-1	TRBD2	16	TRBV3-1	CASSSRLAGVVYEQFF	TGTGCCAGCAGCTCCAGACTAGCGGGAGTTGTCTATGAGCAGTTCTTC
few	TRBJ2-4	-	16	TRBV7-2	CASSLDAGGGQNIQYF	TGTGCCAGCAGCTTAGATGCTGGGGGGGGCCAAAACATTCAGTACTTC
-	TRBJ1-5	-	14	TRBV12-5	CASGLDGQHQPQHF	TGTGCTAGTGGTTTGGACGGCCAACATCAGCCCCAGCATTTT
-	TRBJ2-7	TRBD2	15	TRBV19	CASRTSGRGSYEQYF	TGTGCCAGTAGGACTAGCGGGAGGGGATCCTACGAGCAGTACTTC
few	TRBJ2-3	-	17	TRBV15	CATSRDPLPESTDTQYF	TGTGCCACCAGCAGAGATCCCCTCCCGGAAAGCACAGATACGCAGTATTTT
-	TRBJ1-5	-	12	TRBV20-1	CSGGRENQPQHF	TGCAGTGGGGGGAGGGAAAATCAGCCCCAGCATTTT
-	TRBJ2-1	-	14	TRBV11-3	CASSLVRSYNEQFF	TGTGCCAGCAGCTTAGTGCGGTCTTACAATGAGCAGTTCTTC
once	TRBJ2-7	TRBD2	21	TRBV11-2	CASSLVVLQTSGSGSSYEQYF	TGTGCCAGCAGCTTAGTTGTTCTCCAGACTAGCGGGAGCGGAAGCTCCTACGAGCAGTACTTC
-	TRBJ2-7	-	14	TRBV11-2	CASSLVLDSYEQYF	TGTGCCAGCAGCTTAGTTCTAGACTCCTACGAGCAGTACTTC
-	TRBJ2-7	-	14	TRBV18	CASSPDYGTYEQYF	TGTGCCAGCTCACCTGATTACGGGACCTACGAGCAGTACTTC
-	TRBJ2-3	-	15	TRBV6-1	CASSRDGQYTDTQYF	TGTGCCAGCAGCCGGGACGGGCAATACACAGATACGCAGTATTTT
many	TRBJ2-7	-	14	TRBV9	CASSVASGYYEQYF	TGTGCCAGCAGCGTAGCGAGCGGGTACTACGAGCAGTACTTC
few	TRBJ2-3	-	17	TRBV4-2	CASSQVFPTGGADTQYF	TGTGCCAGCAGCCAAGTTTTTCCCACCGGCGGGGCGGATACGCAGTATTTT
-	TRBJ2-7	TRBD1	15	TRBV5-4	CASSLGTGISYEQYF	TGTGCCAGCAGCTTGGGGACAGGGATCTCCTACGAGCAGTACTTC
-	TRBJ2-7	TRBD1	14	TRBV6-1	CASRRSGQGYEQYF	TGTGCCAGCAGACGCTCGGGACAGGGCTACGAGCAGTACTTC
few	TRBJ2-7	-	13	TRBV2	CASSVGRAYEQYF	TGTGCCAGCAGTGTCGGCAGGGCCTACGAGCAGTACTTC
-	TRBJ2-5	TRBD1	14	TRBV7-2	CASSSGTGVQTQYF	TGTGCCAGCAGCTCCGGGACAGGGGTACAGACCCAGTACTTC